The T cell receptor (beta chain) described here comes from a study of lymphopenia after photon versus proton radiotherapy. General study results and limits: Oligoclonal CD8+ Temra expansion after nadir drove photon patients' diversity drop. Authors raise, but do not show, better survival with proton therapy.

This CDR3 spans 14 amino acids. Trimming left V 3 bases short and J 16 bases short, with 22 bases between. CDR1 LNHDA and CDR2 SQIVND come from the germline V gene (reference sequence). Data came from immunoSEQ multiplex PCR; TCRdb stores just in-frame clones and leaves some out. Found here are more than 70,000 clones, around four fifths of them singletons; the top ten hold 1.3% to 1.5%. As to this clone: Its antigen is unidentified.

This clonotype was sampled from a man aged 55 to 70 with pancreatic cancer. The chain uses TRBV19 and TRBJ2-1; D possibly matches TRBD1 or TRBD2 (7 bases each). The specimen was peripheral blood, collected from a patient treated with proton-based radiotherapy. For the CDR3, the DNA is TGTGCCAGTAGTATTGGGACAGTCCTAGCGGATCAATTCTTC. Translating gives CASSIGTVLADQFF.